Described below is a single T cell receptor beta chain sequence and its context. Individuals drawn from 20 to 30 US areas were about 18 to 95 years old. This sample was included in a study of blood T cell repertoires in COVID-19. Study at large: From the United States, Italy and Spain came samples of acute and convalescent COVID-19. The analysed material was cDNA or gDNA that came from T cells, B-cell-depleted T cells, or PBMCs.

Germline V gene sequence: CDR1 SGHDT, CDR2 YYEEEE. This CDR3 contains 15 residues. V was pared by 0 bases and J by 4 bases, with 6 bases of the junction left unmatched. Authors' data handling: Researchers report that nucleated cell counts were estimated from reference gene primer amplification. Profiling relied on immunoSEQ multiplex PCR, and the TCRdb table lists in-frame clones only, not all of them. For V, J and clone size, that table is used; D and trimming come from the DNA. The sample lists under 200,000 clones; around 89% were seen once. Sequencing was carried out using PBMCs or T cells enriched from blood (not recorded which). The rearrangement uses TRBV5-6 and TRBJ2-5; 7 bases map to TRBD2. This TCR came from a woman in her forties or fifties who had recovered from COVID-19. The CDR3 DNA sequence: TGTGCCAGCAGCTTGGGCGCGCGGGGGAGAGAGACCCAGTACTTC. Residues: CASSLGARGRETQYF.